This is a list of T cell receptor beta chains from one sample in a study of blood T cell repertoires in COVID-19. Generated by immunoSEQ multiplex PCR, the TCRdb table keeps only in-frame clones and is missing some. The table shows hundreds of thousands of clones, with more than 85% occurring only once. The sequenced sample consisted of peripheral blood. These receptors were obtained from a human donor in a cohort sampled during active COVID-19. The conserved cysteine and the conserved F or W are not part of the CDR3 here. The order of the fields is J gene, V gene, CDR3 protein.

J gene: TRBJ2-5
V gene: TRBV30
CDR3 protein: AWSVRDTPRETQY

J gene: TRBJ2-7
V gene: TRBV5-1
CDR3 protein: ASSLDRGRYEQY

J gene: TRBJ2-3
V gene: TRBV28
CDR3 protein: ASSLGGGLPDTQY

J gene: TRBJ2-2
V gene: TRBV6-6
CDR3 protein: ASTHARGDTGELF

J gene: TRBJ1-1
V gene: TRBV7-2
CDR3 protein: ASSSRLVSNTEAF

J gene: TRBJ1-3
V gene: TRBV25-1
CDR3 protein: ASTSGGEGTIY

J gene: TRBJ1-2
V gene: TRBV21-1
CDR3 protein: ASSRGQGALHDGYT

J gene: TRBJ1-1
V gene: TRBV5-1
CDR3 protein: ASSGGQGLLEAF

J gene: TRBJ2-7
V gene: TRBV28
CDR3 protein: ASSLPGSVSYEQY

J gene: TRBJ2-3
V gene: TRBV12-1
CDR3 protein: ASSFWLHRVRDTQY

J gene: TRBJ1-1
V gene: TRBV5-1
CDR3 protein: ASSAPGTGVTEAF

J gene: TRBJ1-2
V gene: TRBV5-1
CDR3 protein: ASTGDRDYGYT

J gene: TRBJ1-1
V gene: TRBV2
CDR3 protein: ASRVRERDTEAF

J gene: TRBJ1-2
V gene: TRBV6-5
CDR3 protein: ASSYSARTNYGYT

J gene: TRBJ2-7
V gene: TRBV11-3
CDR3 protein: ASSRREVSYEQY

J gene: TRBJ2-3
V gene: TRBV29-1
CDR3 protein: SVEVPGLTDTQY

J gene: TRBJ1-6
V gene: TRBV5-6
CDR3 protein: ASSKDRNNSPLH

J gene: TRBJ2-7
V gene: TRBV28
CDR3 protein: ASSLLRTSVHEQY

J gene: TRBJ1-3
V gene: TRBV7-9
CDR3 protein: ASSPGFSGNTIY

J gene: TRBJ1-2
V gene: TRBV6-5
CDR3 protein: ASRAVSNYGYT

J gene: TRBJ2-1
V gene: TRBV7-2
CDR3 protein: ASSRLPEQF

J gene: TRBJ2-2
V gene: TRBV19
CDR3 protein: ASTQTNTGELF

J gene: TRBJ1-1
V gene: TRBV19
CDR3 protein: ASSIGTGWGNAEAF

J gene: TRBJ2-7
V gene: TRBV5-1
CDR3 protein: ASSIRDRGVEQY

J gene: TRBJ1-1
V gene: TRBV30
CDR3 protein: AWSVRPGGMNTEAF

J gene: TRBJ1-1
V gene: TRBV19
CDR3 protein: ASTRQGRNTEAF

J gene: TRBJ2-7
V gene: TRBV7-8
CDR3 protein: ASSLYRERFEQY

J gene: TRBJ2-5
V gene: TRBV19
CDR3 protein: ASSDRGATQY

J gene: TRBJ2-7
V gene: TRBV7-2
CDR3 protein: ASSYRDRTTLPYEQY

J gene: TRBJ1-5
V gene: TRBV18
CDR3 protein: ASSARAGMYNQPQH

J gene: TRBJ1-2
V gene: TRBV5-4
CDR3 protein: ASTQERGYGYT

J gene: TRBJ1-1
V gene: TRBV19
CDR3 protein: ASSIMGKQGEAF

J gene: TRBJ2-5
V gene: TRBV7-9
CDR3 protein: ASSARQGLETQY

J gene: TRBJ2-7
V gene: TRBV10-3
CDR3 protein: AISDGTGGQEQY

J gene: TRBJ2-3
V gene: TRBV5-1
CDR3 protein: ASMERGWSTDTQY

J gene: TRBJ1-2
V gene: TRBV28
CDR3 protein: ASKFRAYGYT

J gene: TRBJ2-1
V gene: TRBV3-1/TRBV3-2
CDR3 protein: ASGDQGALDNEQF

J gene: TRBJ2-7
V gene: TRBV6-6
CDR3 protein: ASSSHSGRPYEQY

J gene: TRBJ1-1
V gene: TRBV5-1
CDR3 protein: ASSRDRGSMTEAF

J gene: TRBJ1-1
V gene: TRBV29-1
CDR3 protein: SVVSQGITEAF

J gene: TRBJ2-7
V gene: TRBV11-1
CDR3 protein: ASSSDSYEQY

J gene: TRBJ1-6
V gene: TRBV2
CDR3 protein: ASRGTGINSPLH

J gene: TRBJ2-7
V gene: TRBV28
CDR3 protein: ASSVIGGLPSYEQY

J gene: TRBJ1-6
V gene: TRBV5-1
CDR3 protein: ASSLRQGATPLH

J gene: TRBJ1-2
V gene: TRBV4-1
CDR3 protein: ASSQASQGSLYGYT

J gene: TRBJ2-1
V gene: TRBV3-1/TRBV3-2
CDR3 protein: ASSQGAGGYNEQF

J gene: TRBJ2-5
V gene: TRBV7-9
CDR3 protein: ASSLLGETQY

J gene: TRBJ2-1
V gene: TRBV5-1
CDR3 protein: ASSYDRGQGYNEQF

J gene: TRBJ2-1
V gene: TRBV11-2
CDR3 protein: ASSYQRGGYNEQF

J gene: TRBJ2-5
V gene: TRBV11-2
CDR3 protein: ASSTSTGEETQY

J gene: TRBJ1-2
V gene: TRBV30
CDR3 protein: AWSAGTGGSDGYT

J gene: TRBJ1-3
V gene: TRBV9
CDR3 protein: ASSATTTGTGNTIY

J gene: TRBJ2-5
V gene: TRBV29-1
CDR3 protein: SVPTGSLPGQRQETQY

J gene: TRBJ1-5
V gene: TRBV4-1
CDR3 protein: ASSQEFSRNQPQH

J gene: TRBJ1-5
V gene: TRBV6-5
CDR3 protein: ASSPGTGVYQPQH

J gene: TRBJ2-1
V gene: TRBV13
CDR3 protein: ASSLGLGGQRSHEQF

J gene: TRBJ2-7
V gene: TRBV5-5
CDR3 protein: ASRLTSDTRTGTPSYEQY

J gene: TRBJ2-7
V gene: TRBV6-5
CDR3 protein: ASQRGGWASYEQY